This T cell receptor (beta chain) was recovered during a study of OX40 agonist ivuxolimab in advanced cancers. About the study: Dose-escalation subjects each had hepatocellular carcinoma, melanoma, renal cell or head and neck cancer.

With respect to this clone: The antigen is unknown.

Findings of the study overall: CD4+ and CD8+ blood T cells expanded clonally by week 6 at 0.1 to 3.0 mg/kg.

V shed 8 bases and J shed 2 bases, with 28 bases lying between them. CDR3 size: 19 residues. The germline gives CDR1 SNHLY, CDR2 FYNNEI. Assay: immunoSEQ multiplex PCR; the TCRdb copy retains only in-frame clones and omits some. Among 70,000 to 85,000 clones, about nine tenths were seen once, and the ten largest hold under 1.1%. This TCR came from an adult with an advanced solid tumor such as melanoma, head and neck, liver or kidney cancer. Source: CD4+ or CD8+ T cells sorted from blood, taken in a trial of the OX40 agonist ivuxolimab. The chain couples TRBV2 to TRBJ1-5; tentative D call: TRBD1 (6 bases). CDR3 nucleotides: TGTGCCAGCGGGGCGCCGCAGGGGCTACCAGGAGGGGGCAATCAGCCCCAGCATTTT. Translated, it gives CASGAPQGLPGGGNQPQHF.